This paragraph reports one TCR beta chain. The data originate from a study of blood T cell repertoires in COVID-19. Study as a whole: T cells, B-cell-depleted T cells, or PBMCs provided the cDNA or gDNA that served as material.

Profiled with immunoSEQ multiplex PCR; TCRdb holds only in-frame clones, not every one. The sample carries approximately 250,000 clones, about 91% recorded once. Trimming at V came to 7 bases and at J to 6 bases, leaving 13 bases not matched to a gene. The V gene's germline CDR1 is SGHTA and CDR2 FQGNSA. CDR3 length equals 17 residues. The TCR originated in a man aged 35 to 55 who had been exposed to COVID-19. The V call is TRBV7-2, the J call TRBJ2-1; 12 bases are shared with TRBD2. The sequenced sample was PBMCs or T cells enriched from blood (not recorded which). The CDR3 is CASTTEPGLAGFNEQFF. CDR3 DNA: TGTGCCAGCACCACTGAACCGGGACTAGCGGGTTTCAATGAGCAGTTCTTC.